A selection of T cell receptor beta chains follows, all from one sample in a study of T cells after posttransplantation cyclophosphamide. Sequencing used immunoSEQ multiplex PCR; TCRdb keeps in-frame clones, though not all of them. The table lists about 40,000 clones, no singletons, with roughly 5.8% in the top ten. The specimen was PBMCs. Receptor source: a man younger than 40 in good health and a related stem cell transplant donor. Both conserved end residues are part of each CDR3. D genes are given only for firm matches. A row's size may be missing; if present it is once, few, many or a size class.

j_gene	d_gene	abundance	v_gene	CDR3nt	CDR3aa
TRBJ1-4	TRBD1	few	TRBV6-1	TGTGCCAGCAGTGAGACAGGGTTCGGTAATGAAAAACTGTTTTTT	CASSETGFGNEKLFF
TRBJ2-5	TRBD1	many	TRBV29-1	TGCAGCGTTGAAGCAGGGGGAGAGACCCAGTACTTC	CSVEAGGETQYF
TRBJ1-1	.	many	TRBV7-3	TGTGCCAGCAGCCAAGAGGGGTACACTGAAGCTTTCTTT	CASSQEGYTEAFF
TRBJ1-1	TRBD1	many	TRBV5-4	TGTGCCAGCAGCTTGGCGACGGGGTGGCAGGGGGTTCGGAACACTGAAGCTTTCTTT	CASSLATGWQGVRNTEAFF
TRBJ1-6	.	many	TRBV5-8	TGTGCCAGCAGTTTAACAGGAGCGAGTTCACCCCTCCACTTT	CASSLTGASSPLHF
TRBJ2-7	TRBD2	many	TRBV6-5	TGTGCCAGCAGCCGGACTAGCGACTCCTACGAGCAGTACTTC	CASSRTSDSYEQYF
TRBJ2-7	TRBD1	many	TRBV6-1	TGTGCCAGCAGTGAAGCCGGGACAGGCTCCTACGAGCAGTACTTC	CASSEAGTGSYEQYF
TRBJ2-5	TRBD1	.	TRBV28	TGTGCCAGCAGTTTTGACAGGGGGAAAAAGACCCAGTACTTC	CASSFDRGKKTQYF
TRBJ2-5	.	.	TRBV28	TGTGCCAGCAGTTTGAGGGAGACCCAGTACTTC	CASSLRETQYF
TRBJ1-5	.	few	TRBV27	TGTGCCAGCAGTCATGTCGCGACAGACGCTCAGCCCCAGCATTTT	CASSHVATDAQPQHF
TRBJ2-7	TRBD1	many	TRBV28	TGTGCCAGCAACGACAGGGGTGATGAGCAGTACTTC	CASNDRGDEQYF
TRBJ1-2	TRBD1	many	TRBV5-5	TGTGCCAGCAGCCCAACGGACAGGTCGGCTAACTATGGCTACACCTTC	CASSPTDRSANYGYTF
TRBJ1-5	TRBD1	.	TRBV12-3/TRBV12-4	TGTGCCAGCAGTTTAGAGACAGGGGGCAATCAGCCCCAGCATTTT	CASSLETGGNQPQHF
TRBJ1-1	.	many	TRBV18	TGTGCCAGCTCACCACCGAAAGGTCGGGACACTGAAGCTTTCTTT	CASSPPKGRDTEAFF
TRBJ1-1	.	many	TRBV20-1	TGCAGTGCTAGAGGGGGCCTCTTT	CSARGGLF
TRBJ2-3	.	many	TRBV12-3/TRBV12-4	TGTGCCAGCAGTGGGGACTGGAAGGTCGATACGCAGTATTTT	CASSGDWKVDTQYF
TRBJ2-1	TRBD1	many	TRBV19	TGTGCCAGTAGTGTCAGGGGGTTATGGTCCTACAATGAGCAGTTCTTC	CASSVRGLWSYNEQFF
TRBJ2-6	.	many	TRBV2	TGTGCCAGCAGTGGTCTCTCTGGGGCCAACGTCCTGACTTTC	CASSGLSGANVLTF